These 21 T cell receptor beta chains came from one sample sequenced in a study of CXCR3-negative and CXCR3-positive naive CD8 T cells. Findings and limits, study-wide: Naive cells that were CXCR3-positive had more hydrophobic TRB CDR3s (compared with CXCR3-negative naive cells).

Through 5' RACE with UMI labels, the TRB cDNA libraries were prepared. TCRdb reprocessed the 5' RACE reads and reports one entry per CDR3 protein, with no DNA. Its listing shows about 6,700 distinct CDR3 sequences. The antigens these receptors bind are not known. Material: naive CXCR3+ CD8+ T cells from blood. Subset indicated: CD45RO-CCR7+CD27+CD95- naive CD8+ T cells expressing CXCR3 (TNR3+). The receptors were sampled from a human donor in good health. Some clones in this sample may be carry-over from other donors' samples.

By frequency, this clonotype is medium-sized (0.01 to 0.1%). The rearrangement uses TRBV11-2 and TRBJ2-3; TCRdb's D call, TRBD1, is unchecked because there is no DNA. Germline lookup yields CDR1 SGHAT and CDR2 FQNNGV. The CDR3 contains 14 residues. The CDR3: CASPGGGRTDTQYF.

This clonotype shows up as medium-sized by frequency. The chain carries TRBV11-1 and TRBJ2-2; lacking DNA, the TRBD2 call made by TCRdb goes unchecked. CDR1 and CDR2 (germline): SGHAT, FQDESV (reference sequence). This CDR3 is built from 17 residues. The CDR3 here is CASSPGLAKPYTGELFF.

In terms of frequency, this clonotype is medium-sized. V usage is TRBV20-1 and J usage is TRBJ1-1; TCRdb reports TRBD1, a call that lacks DNA to check it against. The CDR3 contains 15 residues. Germline V lookup: CDR1 DFQATT, CDR2 SNEGSKA (reference sequence). The CDR3 region is CSATGWDRGYTEAFF.

The gene calls are TRBV19 and TRBJ2-1. Germline CDR1 LNHDA, CDR2 SQIVND (reference sequence). This CDR3 contains 15 residues. The CDR3 spells CASSILAENYNEQFF.

The chain links TRBV5-1 to TRBJ2-2; the TRBD1 assignment by TCRdb is unverifiable without DNA. In germline, CDR1 is SGHRS, CDR2 YFSETQ. This CDR3 has 15 residues. The chain's CDR3 is CASSSGQGGTGELFF.

This clonotype is classed as medium-sized by frequency. V gene TRBV21-1 combines with J gene TRBJ2-1; without DNA, the TCRdb call of TRBD2 cannot be checked. TRBV21-1 is termed a pseudogene. The CDR3 loop spans 19 amino acids. The CDR3 sequence: CASSTGEEVAGVLYNEQFF.

The rearrangement uses TRBV6-2 or TRBV6-3 and TRBJ2-7; TCRdb gives TRBD1 as the D gene, but with no DNA this cannot be confirmed. Per germline, CDR1 MNHEY and CDR2 SVGEGT. This CDR3 has 14 amino acids. CDR3 residues: CASSYGRGSYEQYF.

According to its frequency, this clonotype is medium-sized. The chain combines TRBV29-1 with TRBJ2-1; TCRdb picks TRBD2, but there is no DNA to check that call. There are 12 residues in the CDR3. Germline CDR1 SQVTM, CDR2 ANQGSEA. The CDR3 protein is CSVERVHNEQFF.

The chain employs TRBV12-3 or TRBV12-4 and TRBJ1-1. The CDR3 is 13 residues long. The CDR3 loop is CASSLLENTEAFF.

This clonotype ranks as medium-sized in terms of frequency. The chain couples TRBV28 to TRBJ2-1; TCRdb gives TRBD1 as the D gene, but with no DNA this cannot be confirmed. The germline V gene has CDR1 MDHEN and CDR2 SYDVKM. There are 16 residues in the CDR3. CDR3 amino acids: CASRNRDRGRYNEQFF. The whole variable domain, remainder taken from reference TRBV28 and TRBJ2-1, is DVKVTQSSRYLVKRTGEKVFLECVQDMDHENMFWYRQDPGLGLRLIYFSYDVKMKEKGDIPEGYSVSREKKERFSLILESASTNQTSMYLCASRNRDRGRYNEQFFGPGTRLTVL.

The CDR3 loop reads CASSSDMPGEAFF. The chain joins TRBV5-5 to TRBJ1-1. The CDR3 is 13 amino acids. Germline V gives CDR1 SGHKS, CDR2 YYEKEE (reference sequence).

Frequency places this clonotype as medium-sized. The rearrangement links TRBV20-1 to TRBJ2-1; TCRdb returns TRBD2, unconfirmable since there is no DNA. CDR1 DFQATT and CDR2 SNEGSKA come from the germline V gene (reference sequence). This CDR3 comprises 16 residues. The CDR3 reads CSARDRGLASYNEQFF.

V gene TRBV4-1 combines with J gene TRBJ2-7; the TCRdb D gene call, TRBD1, has no DNA to confirm it. Germline V gene lookup returns CDR1 MGHRA and CDR2 YSYEKL. The CDR3 extends over 14 amino acids. The CDR3 sequence: CASSQGTDSYEQYF.

This clonotype is classed as medium-sized (0.01 to 0.1%) by frequency. The chain carries TRBV19 and TRBJ1-2; as DNA is missing, the TRBD1 call by TCRdb cannot be tested. This CDR3 is 14 amino acids long. Germline values: CDR1 LNHDA, CDR2 SQIVND (reference sequence). The CDR3 is CASSIRRGGDGYTF. The full variable domain, its missing parts supplied by reference TRBV19 and TRBJ1-2, is DGGITQSPKYLFRKEGQNVTLSCEQNLNHDAMYWYRQDPGQGLRLIYYSQIVNDFQKGDIAEGYSVSREKKESFPLTVTSAQKNPTAFYLCASSIRRGGDGYTFGSGTRLTVV.

The rearrangement links TRBV28 to TRBJ2-1; lacking DNA, the TRBD2 call made by TCRdb goes unchecked. Germline lookup yields CDR1 MDHEN and CDR2 SYDVKM. The CDR3 contains 15 residues. CDR3 loop: CASSSGTSGYNEQFF.

This clonotype ranks as medium-sized in terms of frequency. The V gene is TRBV7-2, the J gene TRBJ1-1. The V gene's germline CDR1 is SGHTA and CDR2 FQGNSA. The CDR3 is 16 residues long. The CDR3 spells CASSLSMAALNTEAFF.

Its frequency marks this clonotype as medium-sized. V gene TRBV20-1 combines with J gene TRBJ2-1; TCRdb indicates TRBD1, and absent DNA this call remains unverified. The V gene's germline CDR1 is DFQATT and CDR2 SNEGSKA (reference sequence). This CDR3 region has 15 residues. This CDR3 is CSARPTGTFLDEQFF.

The chain couples TRBV13 to TRBJ2-5. CDR3 length: 13 amino acids. Germline lookup yields CDR1 PRHDT and CDR2 FYEKMQ (reference sequence). The CDR3 spells CASSLGNLETQYF.

In terms of frequency, this clonotype is medium-sized. V gene TRBV29-1 combines with J gene TRBJ2-5; with no DNA, the TCRdb D assignment of TRBD1 cannot be verified. The CDR3 is made up of 13 amino acids. CDR1 and CDR2 (germline): SQVTM, ANQGSEA. The CDR3 loop is CSVEFRGQETQYF.

The chain is built from TRBV4-2 and TRBJ2-1; TCRdb gives TRBD1 as the D gene, but with no DNA this cannot be confirmed. Germline lookup yields CDR1 LGHNA and CDR2 YNFKEQ. The CDR3 covers 15 residues. CDR3 residues: CASSQLQQGGNEQFF.

This chain links TRBV7-8 with TRBJ2-1. This CDR3 is 15 amino acids long. CDR1 is SGHVS and CDR2 is FQNEAQ in the germline V gene. The CDR3 loop is CASSQEDLEVNEQFF.